The 22 T cell receptor beta chains listed next were all sequenced from one sample in a study of T cells in Graves' hyperthyroidism and ophthalmopathy. The source material, RNA transcripts, was used to amplify TCR beta CDR3 regions. The study used the HTBI primer set for a first-round RT-PCR of the TCR CDR3. TCRdb passed the multiplex PCR reads through MiXCR, listing each CDR3 protein once. The sample includes approximately 690,000 distinct CDR3 sequences, less than 25% of them seen just once. The specimen sequenced was blood. These receptors were collected from a man between 25 and 39 years old with Graves' ophthalmopathy.

The J gene is TRBJ2-2, the V gene TRBV11-3; no definite D call. Trimming took off 1 base at V and 8 bases at J, with 8 bases between the two ends. Germline values: CDR1 SGHNT, CDR2 YENEEA. The CDR3 sequence is 13 residues long. The CDR3, as DNA: TGTGCCAGCAGCTTAGGTACGGCGGGGGAGCTGTTTTTT. This codes for CASSLGTAGELFF.

This chain uses TRBV18 with TRBJ2-5; D is possibly TRBD2 (6 bases). The V and J ends lost 6 bases and 2 bases respectively, with 16 bases between them. Germline CDR1 is KGHSH and CDR2 is LQKENI. The length of the CDR3 is 15 residues. CDR3 DNA sequence: TGTGCCAGCTCGACGGCCCTCCGGGGGCAAGAGACCCAGTACTTC. It specifies CASSTALRGQETQYF.

At least ten counts were recorded for this clonotype. The chain has TRBV6-1 and TRBJ2-7; TRBD2 agrees at 10 bases. The CDR3 is 15 residues long. Germline V CDR1 and CDR2: MNHNS, SASEGT. The V gene end was trimmed by 2 bases and the J gene end by 2 bases; junction bases not matched to a gene: 3. For the CDR3, the DNA is TGTGCCAGCAGTGAAACTAGCGGGACTACCTACGAGCAGTACTTC. This sequence encodes CASSETSGTTYEQYF.

This clonotype was seen more than once but under ten times. The V and J genes are TRBV20-1 and TRBJ1-4; D uncertain. Germline CDR1 and CDR2: DFQATT and SNEGSKA (reference sequence). The CDR3 totals 15 residues. Trimming stripped 0 bases from V and 4 bases from J, with 12 bases between. The CDR3 coding sequence is TGCAGTGCTAGAGATGGTTCGGGCATTAATGAAAAACTGTTTTTT. Its protein is CSARDGSGINEKLFF.

The chain carries TRBV29-1 and TRBJ2-5; 9 nucleotides agree with TRBD2. Germline CDR1 SQVTM, CDR2 ANQGSEA. The trim removed 7 bases at V and 3 bases at J, leaving 15 bases unmatched. The CDR3 runs to 16 residues. CDR3 residues: CSGSAGTSSLEETQYF. The CDR3 region has the DNA TGCAGCGGTTCAGCCGGGACTAGCAGTCTGGAAGAGACCCAGTACTTC.

This clonotype was seen more than once but under ten times. CDR3 coding DNA: TGTGCCAGCAGGATAGCGGCTGCCTACGAGCAGTACTTC. The encoded protein is CASRIAAAYEQYF. V and J are TRBV6-2 or TRBV6-3 and TRBJ2-7; TRBD2 might be the D (6 bases). V shed 6 bases and J shed 2 bases, with 11 bases lying between them. Germline CDR1 is MNHEY and CDR2 is SVGEGT. The CDR3 consists of 13 residues.

The V and J genes are TRBV6-2 or TRBV6-3 and TRBJ2-5; perhaps TRBD2 as D (6 bases). V was cut by 2 bases and J by 4 bases, with 11 bases left in between. The CDR3 is 14 amino acids. Germline V gene lookup returns CDR1 MNHEY and CDR2 SVGEGT. CDR3 in amino acids: CASSYQATRETQYF. As DNA, the CDR3 is TGTGCCAGCAGTTACCAGGCGACTAGAGAGACCCAGTACTTC.

This clonotype was seen more than once but under ten times. CDR3 sequence: CASSIRLPRGGSNQPQHF. CDR3 coding DNA: TGTGCCAGTAGTATCAGACTGCCTAGGGGAGGAAGCAATCAGCCCCAGCATTTT. J is TRBJ1-5 and V is TRBV19, with D maybe TRBD1 (5 bases). The CDR3 loop spans 18 amino acids. Trimming took off 3 bases at V and 1 base at J, with 19 bases between the two ends. Germline V gene data show CDR1 as LNHDA and CDR2 as SQIVND (reference sequence).

The chain employs TRBV28 and TRBJ2-5; D ambiguous. There are 14 residues in the CDR3. The ends were cut back, 4 bases at V and 1 base at J, with 10 bases in the middle. Germline V gene data show CDR1 as MDHEN and CDR2 as SYDVKM. This chain's CDR3 is CASSSLTIQETQYF. The CDR3 DNA is TGTGCCAGCAGTTCGCTGACCATCCAAGAGACCCAGTACTTC.

This sequence joins TRBV7-3 and TRBJ2-1; no firm D call. There are 13 residues in the CDR3. Looked up from germline, CDR1 is SGHTA and CDR2 is FQGTGA. V shed 5 bases and J shed 5 bases, with 10 bases lying between them. CDR3 DNA: TGTGCCAGCAGCGTTAGAAGAGACAATGAGCAGTTCTTC. This translates into CASSVRRDNEQFF.

There are many counts of this clonotype. V is TRBV28 and J is TRBJ1-1; D remains unclear. The V and J ends lost 2 bases and 0 bases respectively, with 10 bases between them. The CDR3 is 15 residues long. In germline, CDR1 is MDHEN, CDR2 SYDVKM. The CDR3 nucleotides are TGTGCCAGCAGTTTAGCTGGTTCCCTGAACACTGAAGCTTTCTTT. It codes for CASSLAGSLNTEAFF.

This clonotype showed up just once. The chain combines TRBV11-2 with TRBJ2-3; D gene ambiguous. The CDR3 runs to 12 residues. V lost 5 bases and J 6 bases, leaving 9 bases between the germline ends. Per the germline V gene, CDR1 is SGHAT and CDR2 is FQNNGV. CDR3 residues: CASSPQRDTQYF. In DNA form, the CDR3 reads TGTGCCAGCAGCCCTCAACGGGATACGCAGTATTTT.

This clonotype has a single count. No DNA is shown, since the ends of the CDR3 on it are uncertain; the CDR3 is the one TCRdb lists. The chain carries TRBV19 and TRBJ2-2; no check of the table's D call, TRBD1, against the DNA was made. The CDR3 is 16 residues long, counting both termini. The germline V gene has CDR1 LNHDA and CDR2 SQIVND (reference sequence). The CDR3 protein is CASIQENGRRAGELFF.

This clonotype was seen at least ten times. The chain couples TRBV6-6 to TRBJ2-5; D might be TRBD1 or TRBD2, each matching 6 bases. The CDR3 consists of 16 residues. Between the trimmed V and J ends, which lost 0 bases and 5 bases, there was a span of 16 bases. Per germline, CDR1 MNHNY and CDR2 SVGAGI (reference sequence). CDR3 protein: CASSYSTGQGRETQYF. The CDR3 region has the DNA TGTGCCAGCAGTTACTCGACGGGTCAGGGGAGGGAGACCCAGTACTTC.

This clonotype was counted between two and nine times. The chain carries TRBV4-1 and TRBJ2-3; D is tentatively TRBD1 or TRBD2 (6 bases each). This CDR3 has 16 amino acids. Germline CDR1 and CDR2: MGHRA and YSYEKL. V was clipped by 1 base and J by 1 base, with 12 bases between them. CDR3 sequence reads: CASSQGGGHGTDTQYF. The CDR3 DNA sequence: TGCGCCAGCAGCCAAGGAGGGGGGCATGGCACAGATACGCAGTATTTT.

The rearrangement links TRBV9 to TRBJ2-1; D not resolved. The ends were cut back, 0 bases at V and 8 bases at J, with 9 bases in the middle. The length of the CDR3 is 13 residues. Germline loops: CDR1 SGDLS, CDR2 YYNGEE. The CDR3, as DNA: TGTGCCAGCAGCGTAGGAGTTTGGGATGAGCAGTTCTTC. It codes for CASSVGVWDEQFF.

The chain carries TRBV28 and TRBJ2-1, with D tentatively TRBD1 (6 bases). Germline V gene lookup returns CDR1 MDHEN and CDR2 SYDVKM. Trimming shortened V by 6 bases and J by 12 bases, and 18 bases separated the two germline ends. This CDR3 is built from 13 residues. The CDR3 DNA sequence: TGTGCCAGCAGCCCGGACAGTTATAGGTGGCAGTTCTTC. This sequence encodes CASSPDSYRWQFF. Supplemented by reference TRBV28 and TRBJ2-1, the full variable domain reads DVKVTQSSRYLVKRTGEKVFLECVQDMDHENMFWYRQDPGLGLRLIYFSYDVKMKEKGDIPEGYSVSREKKERFSLILESASTNQTSMYLCASSPDSYRWQFFGPGTRLTVL.

This clonotype was seen only a few times. The genes are TRBV20-1 and TRBJ2-3; 9 nucleotides match TRBD2. Looked up from germline, CDR1 is DFQATT and CDR2 is SNEGSKA (reference sequence). The CDR3 is 19 amino acids. The V and J ends lost 1 base and 0 bases, in that order; junction bases with no gene match: 14. CDR3 sequence reads: CSARGTGTSHFSSTDTQYF. The CDR3 DNA follows: TGCAGTGCTAGAGGGACCGGGACTAGCCACTTTTCTAGCACAGATACGCAGTATTTT.

This clonotype was seen many times. The chain couples TRBV12-3 or TRBV12-4 to TRBJ1-5; no definite D call. V lost 2 bases and J lost 4, with 6 bases in between. CDR3 length: 13 amino acids. The CDR3 DNA is TGTGCCAGCAGTTTAACCGAGAATCAGCCCCAGCATTTT. Its translation is CASSLTENQPQHF.

The V call is TRBV5-1, the J call TRBJ1-6; 9 nucleotides agree with TRBD1. The CDR3 totals 16 residues. Germline values: CDR1 SGHRS, CDR2 YFSETQ. V trimming: 4 bases; J trimming: 6 bases; junction bases outside the gene matches: 8. This CDR3 is CASSPRTGVGNSPLHF. The CDR3 region has the DNA TGCGCCAGCAGCCCGCGGACAGGGGTGGGTAATTCACCCCTCCACTTT.

There are a few counts of this clonotype. The V call is TRBV10-3, the J call TRBJ2-3; 7 positions match TRBD1. The V segment lost 0 bases and the J segment 8 bases; nucleotides outside the gene matches: 20. The CDR3 consists of 19 residues. The germline CDR1 and CDR2 sequences are ENHRY and SYGVKD. The CDR3 sequence: CAISESISGGDSTSGTQYF. CDR3 coding DNA: TGTGCCATCAGTGAGTCGATATCGGGTGGGGACAGCACAAGTGGTACGCAGTATTTT.

This clonotype was seen a handful of times. This chain joins TRBV27 and TRBJ1-5; possible D gene TRBD1, 6 bases. This CDR3 has 14 residues. V was cut by 5 bases and J by 4 bases, with 12 bases left in between. Germline CDR1 reads MNHEY; CDR2 reads SMNVEV (reference sequence). For the CDR3, the DNA is TGTGCCAGCAGTCAAACAGGGATAAATCAGCCCCAGCATTTT. This encodes CASSQTGINQPQHF.